This TCR beta chain was identified in a study of blood T cell repertoires in COVID-19. This clone has only one observation. Germline V gene data show CDR1 as SGHRS and CDR2 as YFSETQ. The CDR3 contains 12 residues. V was shortened by 0 bases and J by 8 bases, with 8 bases between the two germline ends. Repertoires were generated with immunoSEQ multiplex PCR, while TCRdb's copy carries only in-frame clones and drops some. The table includes some 300,000 clones, almost 90% detected once. Sequencing used peripheral blood. This TCR was sampled from a woman aged 40 to 55 with COVID-19, enrolled during active disease. The J gene is TRBJ2-5, the V gene TRBV5-1; D not certain. CDR3 loop: CASSLERYTQYF. Here the CDR3 DNA reads TGCGCCAGCAGCTTGGAGCGATATACCCAGTACTTC.